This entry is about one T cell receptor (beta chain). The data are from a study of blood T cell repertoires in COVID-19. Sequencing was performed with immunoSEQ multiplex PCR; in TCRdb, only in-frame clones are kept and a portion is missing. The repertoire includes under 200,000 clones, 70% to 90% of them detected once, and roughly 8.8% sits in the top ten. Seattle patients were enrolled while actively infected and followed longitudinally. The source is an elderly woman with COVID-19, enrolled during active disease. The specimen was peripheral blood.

The CDR3 DNA sequence: TGTGCCAGCAGCGTAGAGGTCACAGGATATTATGGCTACACCTTC. Translating it yields CASSVEVTGYYGYTF. The rearrangement uses TRBV9 and TRBJ1-2, with D possibly matching TRBD1 (5 bases). This CDR3 spans 15 amino acids. Germline CDR1 and CDR2: SGDLS and YYNGEE. V was pared by 0 bases and J by 5 bases, with 14 bases between.